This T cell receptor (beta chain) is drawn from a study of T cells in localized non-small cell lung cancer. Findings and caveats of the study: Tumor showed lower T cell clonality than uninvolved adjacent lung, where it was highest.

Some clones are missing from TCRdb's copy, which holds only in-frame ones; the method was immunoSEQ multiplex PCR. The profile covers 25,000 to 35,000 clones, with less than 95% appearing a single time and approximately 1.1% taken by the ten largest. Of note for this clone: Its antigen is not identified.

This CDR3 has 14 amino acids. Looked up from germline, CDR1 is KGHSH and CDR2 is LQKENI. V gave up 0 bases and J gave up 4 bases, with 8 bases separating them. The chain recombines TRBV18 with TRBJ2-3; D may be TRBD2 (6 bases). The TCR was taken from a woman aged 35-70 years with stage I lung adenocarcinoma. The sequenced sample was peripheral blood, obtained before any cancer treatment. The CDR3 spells CASSPPEGPDTQYF. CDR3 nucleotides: TGTGCCAGCTCACCACCGGAGGGCCCAGATACGCAGTATTTT. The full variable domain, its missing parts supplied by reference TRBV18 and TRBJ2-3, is NAGVMQNPRHLVRRRGQEARLRCSPMKGHSHVYWYRQLPEEGLKFMVYLQKENIIDESGMPKERFSAEFPKEGPSILRIQQVVRGDSAAYFCASSPPEGPDTQYFGPGTRLTVL.